A selection of T cell receptor beta chains follows, all from one sample in a study of shared clonotypes between healthy human individuals. TCRdb keeps only in-frame clones here, not all; method: immunoSEQ multiplex PCR. Among about 1 million clones listed, 60% to 80% were seen once. Source material: memory CD4+ T cells sorted from blood. The origin of the receptors is a man aged 18-30 years in good health. CDR3s include the opening cysteine and the closing phenylalanine or tryptophan. Fields, in order: J gene, clone size, V gene, D gene, CDR3 DNA, CDR3 protein. The D gene is left open where the match is weak. Clone size is stated in some rows and not others, as once, few, many or a class when expanded.

J: TRBJ1-4
size: once
V: TRBV5-6
D: .
DNA: TGTGCCAGCAGCTTTGACCCGGGCCGGGGGAATGAAAAACTGTTTTTT
CDR3: CASSFDPGRGNEKLFF

J: TRBJ2-7
size: .
V: TRBV7-9
D: TRBD1
DNA: TGTGCCAGCAGCTTGACAGGGGCCTACGAGCAGTACTTC
CDR3: CASSLTGAYEQYF

J: TRBJ2-7
size: .
V: TRBV27
D: TRBD2
DNA: TGTGCCAGCAGCAACCCTAGCGGGGGGGCGTTCGAGCAGTACTTC
CDR3: CASSNPSGGAFEQYF

J: TRBJ2-3
size: once
V: TRBV6-1
D: .
DNA: TGTGCCAGCAGCCAAGGGAGGATTGTCACAGATACGCAGTATTTT
CDR3: CASSQGRIVTDTQYF

J: TRBJ2-7
size: .
V: TRBV18
D: .
DNA: TGTGCCAGCTCACCGGGGATGGGGAACCACGAGCAGTACTTC
CDR3: CASSPGMGNHEQYF

J: TRBJ2-3
size: .
V: TRBV18
D: .
DNA: TGTGCCAGCTCAGCGCAGTCCCTAACCTACACAGATACGCAGTATTTT
CDR3: CASSAQSLTYTDTQYF

J: TRBJ2-3
size: .
V: TRBV7-2
D: .
DNA: TGTGCCAGCAGCTTAGGGAGCACAGATACGCAGTATTTT
CDR3: CASSLGSTDTQYF

J: TRBJ2-7
size: .
V: TRBV2
D: .
DNA: TGTGCCAGCAGTGCATTTGTCTACGAGCAGTACTTC
CDR3: CASSAFVYEQYF

J: TRBJ2-5
size: .
V: TRBV5-1
D: TRBD2
DNA: TGCGCCAGCAGCTTGACTAGCGGGAGTATGGAGACCCAGTACTTC
CDR3: CASSLTSGSMETQYF

J: TRBJ1-1
size: .
V: TRBV18
D: .
DNA: TGTGCCAGCTCACCGGGCAGAATGAACACTGAAGCTTTCTTT
CDR3: CASSPGRMNTEAFF

J: TRBJ2-5
size: few
V: TRBV5-6
D: .
DNA: TGTGCCAGCAGCTTGAGGCCAGAGACCCAGTACTTC
CDR3: CASSLRPETQYF

J: TRBJ2-1
size: .
V: TRBV10-3
D: .
DNA: TGTGCCATCAGTGAGTCGCAAAGAGGGCTCAACTACAATGAGCAGTTCTTC
CDR3: CAISESQRGLNYNEQFF

J: TRBJ2-3
size: .
V: TRBV10-3
D: .
DNA: TGTGCCATCAGTGATTTGTTCGGAGGGCGAAGCACAGATACGCAGTATTTT
CDR3: CAISDLFGGRSTDTQYF

J: TRBJ1-3
size: .
V: TRBV19
D: TRBD1
DNA: TGTGCCAGTAGCACGACAGGGGCCTACTTAAAGAGCTCTGGAAACACCATATATTTT
CDR3: CASSTTGAYLKSSGNTIYF

J: TRBJ1-1
size: .
V: TRBV7-9
D: .
DNA: TGTGCCAGCAGCCGTAATACCGGAGGGACTGAAGCTTTCTTT
CDR3: CASSRNTGGTEAFF

J: TRBJ2-7
size: .
V: TRBV5-5
D: .
DNA: TGTGCCAGCAGCTCGCATCCGGGACTGGGGGAAGTGTACTTC
CDR3: CASSSHPGLGEVYF

J: TRBJ2-1
size: .
V: TRBV6-1
D: TRBD2
DNA: TGTGCCAGCAGTGAAATCGGACTAGCGGGAGGGGGTTCCTACAATGAGCAGTTCTTC
CDR3: CASSEIGLAGGGSYNEQFF

J: TRBJ2-2
size: once
V: TRBV15
D: .
DNA: TGTGCCACCAGCAGAGATCGGGCCGGGATAGGTGACACCGGGGAGCTGTTTTTT
CDR3: CATSRDRAGIGDTGELFF

J: TRBJ2-3
size: many
V: TRBV7-6
D: .
DNA: TGTGCCAGCAGCTTAGTGTTCGGGCGGTCTAGCACAGATACGCAGTATTTT
CDR3: CASSLVFGRSSTDTQYF

J: TRBJ2-1
size: .
V: TRBV5-1
D: TRBD2
DNA: TGCGCCAGCAGCTCCCTAGCGGGGGGGTTCAATGAGCAGTTCTTC
CDR3: CASSSLAGGFNEQFF

J: TRBJ1-2
size: .
V: TRBV7-2
D: .
DNA: TGTGCCAGCAGCTTAGTAGTGGGAGACAGCTATGGCTACACCTTC
CDR3: CASSLVVGDSYGYTF

J: TRBJ1-5
size: .
V: TRBV6-1
D: TRBD1
DNA: TGTGCCAGCAGTCAGGGGGCCAATCAGCCCCAGCATTTT
CDR3: CASSQGANQPQHF

J: TRBJ1-4
size: .
V: TRBV5-1
D: .
DNA: TGCGCCAGCAGCTTGGGCCCATTTTATGGGAGGGCGGATGAAAAACTGTTTTTT
CDR3: CASSLGPFYGRADEKLFF

J: TRBJ1-6
size: .
V: TRBV6-1
D: .
DNA: TGTGCCAGCTCCCCCCTTTCGGACTCACCCCTCCACTTT
CDR3: CASSPLSDSPLHF

J: TRBJ2-1
size: .
V: TRBV7-7
D: TRBD1
DNA: TGTGCTAGCAGCTCGGGGGCCGGGACAGGGCAAAACAATGAGCAGTTCTTC
CDR3: CASSSGAGTGQNNEQFF

J: TRBJ1-5
size: few
V: TRBV10-2
D: .
DNA: TGCGCCAGCACAGGGGACCGAAATCAGCCCCAGCATTTT
CDR3: CASTGDRNQPQHF

J: TRBJ2-2
size: few
V: TRBV29-1
D: TRBD2
DNA: TGCAGCGTTGATCGAGCGGGAGTCACCGGGGAGCTGTTTTTT
CDR3: CSVDRAGVTGELFF

J: TRBJ2-5
size: .
V: TRBV7-9
D: TRBD2
DNA: TGTGCCAGCAGCTTTAGCGGGGGACCCCAAGAGACCCAGTACTTC
CDR3: CASSFSGGPQETQYF

J: TRBJ1-2
size: .
V: TRBV6-1
D: .
DNA: TGTGCCAGCAGTGACAGGGGAAGTGGGCCTGAGTTTAACTATGGCTACACCTTC
CDR3: CASSDRGSGPEFNYGYTF

J: TRBJ2-3
size: .
V: TRBV9
D: TRBD2
DNA: TGTGCCAGCAGCGGGGACGCAGCGGGAGTTGGAGATACGCAGTATTTT
CDR3: CASSGDAAGVGDTQYF

J: TRBJ1-3
size: .
V: TRBV6-1
D: .
DNA: TGTGCCAGCAGTGAGGCTCCTATTGGAAACACCATATATTTT
CDR3: CASSEAPIGNTIYF

J: TRBJ2-5
size: .
V: TRBV2
D: .
DNA: TGTGCCAGCAGTGTACGTTTCGGAGAGACCCAGTACTTC
CDR3: CASSVRFGETQYF

J: TRBJ2-1
size: .
V: TRBV7-2
D: .
DNA: TGTGCCAGCAGCCCGAGTGTATGGTACAATGAGCAGTTCTTC
CDR3: CASSPSVWYNEQFF

J: TRBJ2-7
size: .
V: TRBV7-3
D: TRBD1
DNA: TGTGCCAGCAGCTTAGGACAGGGAGCCGAGCAGTACTTC
CDR3: CASSLGQGAEQYF

J: TRBJ1-1
size: .
V: TRBV20-1
D: .
DNA: TGCAGTGCTAGTGGGGGACTCGAAGCTTTCTTT
CDR3: CSASGGLEAFF

J: TRBJ2-7
size: .
V: TRBV9
D: .
DNA: TGTGCCAGCAGCGTAGAAAGGTCCCCCTCCTACGAGCAGTACTTC
CDR3: CASSVERSPSYEQYF

J: TRBJ1-2
size: .
V: TRBV28
D: .
DNA: TGTGCCAGCGGGCCAGGGAACGACTATGGCTACACCTTC
CDR3: CASGPGNDYGYTF

J: TRBJ2-7
size: .
V: TRBV5-8
D: TRBD1
DNA: TGTGCCAGCAGCAGGGACAGTTACGAGCAGTACTTC
CDR3: CASSRDSYEQYF

J: TRBJ1-1
size: .
V: TRBV7-8
D: .
DNA: TGTGCCAGCCGACTAGACGGGAACACTGAAGCTTTCTTT
CDR3: CASRLDGNTEAFF

J: TRBJ2-5
size: .
V: TRBV5-6
D: TRBD1
DNA: TGTGCCAGCAGCTTCCCTACAGGGGGCTCCCAAGAGACCCAGTACTTC
CDR3: CASSFPTGGSQETQYF

J: TRBJ2-7
size: .
V: TRBV7-2
D: .
DNA: TGTGCCAGCAGCTCGACCAGGTTTTCCGAGCAGTACTTC
CDR3: CASSSTRFSEQYF

J: TRBJ2-6
size: .
V: TRBV5-1
D: .
DNA: TGCGCCAGCAGCTTGGGCGGCAGTACTGGGGCCAACGTCCTGACTTTC
CDR3: CASSLGGSTGANVLTF

J: TRBJ2-1
size: .
V: TRBV5-1
D: .
DNA: TGCGCCAGCAGCGCCTTGGGGAATGAGCAGTTCTTC
CDR3: CASSALGNEQFF

J: TRBJ2-2
size: .
V: TRBV2
D: .
DNA: TGTGCCAGCAGTGAGTGGGTGGAGCTGTTTTTT
CDR3: CASSEWVELFF

J: TRBJ2-7
size: .
V: TRBV5-1
D: TRBD1
DNA: TGCGCCAGCAGCTTCACAGGGGGACCTTACGAGCAGTACTTC
CDR3: CASSFTGGPYEQYF

J: TRBJ1-2
size: .
V: TRBV6-6
D: .
DNA: TGTGCCAGCAAGGAGGGAAACTATGGCTACACCTTC
CDR3: CASKEGNYGYTF

J: TRBJ1-1
size: .
V: TRBV19
D: .
DNA: TGTGCCAGTAGTATACAGGGTGGAATCACTGAAGCTTTCTTT
CDR3: CASSIQGGITEAFF

J: TRBJ1-6
size: .
V: TRBV28
D: .
DNA: TGTGCCAGCAGAGGACGACAGAGTAATAATTCACCCCTCCACTTT
CDR3: CASRGRQSNNSPLHF

J: TRBJ2-6
size: .
V: TRBV5-1
D: .
DNA: TGCGCCAGCAGTCTACAGAGCTCTGGGGCCAACGTCCTGACTTTC
CDR3: CASSLQSSGANVLTF

J: TRBJ1-2
size: .
V: TRBV5-1
D: .
DNA: TGCGCCAGCAGCTTGTCGGGGGAGGGCTACACCTTC
CDR3: CASSLSGEGYTF

J: TRBJ2-1
size: few
V: TRBV30
D: TRBD2
DNA: TGTGCCTGGAGTGTACTTAGCGGGATCAACAATGAGCAGTTCTTC
CDR3: CAWSVLSGINNEQFF

J: TRBJ2-7
size: .
V: TRBV27
D: TRBD1
DNA: TGTGCCAGCAGCCTCGGGACAGGGGATGGGTGGGCCGAGCAGTACTTC
CDR3: CASSLGTGDGWAEQYF

J: TRBJ2-2
size: .
V: TRBV15
D: .
DNA: TGTGCCACCAGCAGAGGGGGAAGCCCCCTGAACACCGGGGAGCTGTTTTTT
CDR3: CATSRGGSPLNTGELFF

J: TRBJ1-2
size: .
V: TRBV18
D: .
DNA: TGTGCCAGCTCACCACTACAGGGAGGCTACACCTTC
CDR3: CASSPLQGGYTF